This T cell receptor beta chain was obtained from a study of technical replicates of blood from a handful of donors. The CDR3 loop spans 16 amino acids. Germline trimming cut 6 bases from V and 3 bases from J; bases unmatched to any gene: 10. Per the germline V gene, CDR1 is MNHEY and CDR2 is SMNVEV (reference sequence). Libraries were prepared by immunoSEQ multiplex PCR; TCRdb keeps only in-frame clonotypes and omits some of them. The sample yields 9,000 to 15,000 clones, roughly 93% seen once. Sequenced material: PBMCs. This TCR was recovered from a human donor in good health. The chain links TRBV27 to TRBJ2-3, with 9 bases identical to TRBD2. The CDR3 sequence: CASRPLSGSWTDTQYF. CDR3 sequence (DNA): TGTGCCAGCAGGCCCCTTAGCGGGAGTTGGACAGATACGCAGTATTTT.